The next 27 T cell receptor beta chains were all read from a single sample in a study of control samples from healthy donors and cancer patients. This table comes from immunoSEQ multiplex PCR, and its TCRdb copy is limited to in-frame clones, with some not included. The sample comprises some 120,000 clones, about 89% of which are singletons, and around 3% rests with the top ten. The sample was blood. The source is a man between 60 and 75 years old in good health.

The V and J genes are TRBV7-9 and TRBJ1-6; weak D call: TRBD1 (5 bases). The germline CDR1 and CDR2 sequences are SEHNR and FQNEAQ (reference sequence). V was cut by 1 base and J by 6 bases, with 10 bases left in between. The CDR3 is made up of 15 amino acids. This CDR3 is CASSLERQSNSPLHF. CDR3 sequence (DNA): TGTGCCAGCAGCTTAGAAAGACAGTCTAATTCACCCCTCCACTTT. Combining the CDR3 with reference TRBV7-9 and TRBJ1-6 gives the whole variable domain DTGVSQNPRHKITKRGQNVTFRCDPISEHNRLYWYRQTLGQGPEFLTYFQNEAQLEKSRLLSDRFSAERPKGSFSTLEIQRTEQGDSAMYLCASSLERQSNSPLHFGNGTRLTVT.

V gene TRBV24-1 combines with J gene TRBJ1-1; D not resolved. Germline CDR1 KGHDR, CDR2 SFDVKD. There are 13 residues in the CDR3. Trimming pared 2 bases from V and 6 bases from J, leaving 9 bases between. This CDR3 reads CATSDYPGSEAFF. Written as DNA, the CDR3 is TGTGCCACCAGTGATTACCCCGGGTCTGAAGCTTTCTTT.

The rearrangement links TRBV19 to TRBJ1-2; tentative D call: TRBD1 (5 bases). There are 14 residues in the CDR3. CDR1 is LNHDA, CDR2 SQIVND, per germline (reference sequence). V shed 4 bases and J shed 4 bases, with 13 bases lying between them. The CDR3 nucleotides read TGTGCCAGTAGTACCCCCGGGACCTTCTATGGCTACACCTTC. It translates to CASSTPGTFYGYTF.

The chain recombines TRBV24-1 with TRBJ1-5; D is uncertain. Germline loops: CDR1 KGHDR, CDR2 SFDVKD. The CDR3 runs to 17 residues. The V end lost 3 bases, the J end lost 0 bases, and 14 bases lay between the germline ends. CDR3 protein: CATSDTRTGYSNQPQHF. The CDR3 coding sequence is TGTGCCACCAGTGATACCCGGACGGGCTATAGCAATCAGCCCCAGCATTTT.

The chain couples TRBV29-1 to TRBJ1-2, with 8 bases that match TRBD1. The CDR3 sequence is 14 residues long. With 4 bases clipped from V and 8 bases from J, the junction kept 12 bases outside the gene matches. In germline, CDR1 is SQVTM, CDR2 ANQGSEA. The CDR3 DNA is TGCAGCGTTGCGAAGGACAGGGTCGGTAACGGCTACACCTTC. Its translation is CSVAKDRVGNGYTF.

The chain has TRBV5-1 and TRBJ1-3; D is uncertain. The CDR3 sequence is 15 residues long. The V end lost 3 bases, the J end lost 2 bases, and 12 bases lay between the germline ends. Germline values: CDR1 SGHRS, CDR2 YFSETQ. Written as DNA, the CDR3 is TGCGCCAGCAGCTCCGCTGGGGAAACTGGAAACACCATATATTTT. Protein sequence: CASSSAGETGNTIYF.

V and J are TRBV7-7 and TRBJ2-3; 13 bases map to TRBD2. Germline CDR1 reads SSHAT; CDR2 reads FNYEAQ (reference sequence). Unmatched junction bases numbered 4, after V lost 6 bases and J lost 4 bases. The CDR3 runs 15 residues. CDR3 region: CASSFGLAGADTQYF. CDR3 coding DNA: TGTGCCAGCAGTTTCGGACTAGCGGGGGCAGATACGCAGTATTTT. The variable domain in full, with the rest retrieved from reference TRBV7-7 and TRBJ2-3, is GAGVSQSPRYKVTKRGQDVTLRCDPISSHATLYWYQQALGQGPEFLTYFNYEAQPDKSGLPSDRFSAERPEGSISTLTIQRTEQRDSAMYRCASSFGLAGADTQYFGPGTRLTVL.

This chain joins TRBV7-9 and TRBJ2-7; TRBD1 is a possible D gene (5 bases). Trimming left V 3 bases short and J 5 bases short, with 11 bases between. This CDR3 region has 13 residues. The V gene's germline CDR1 is SEHNR and CDR2 FQNEAQ (reference sequence). This CDR3 is CASSLSRVHEQYF. As DNA, the CDR3 is TGTGCCAGCAGCTTGTCCAGGGTCCACGAGCAGTACTTC.

The chain links TRBV7-3 to TRBJ1-1; TRBD1 agrees at 9 bases. From germline, CDR1 is SGHTA and CDR2 FQGTGA. The CDR3 is 13 amino acids. V dropped 4 bases and J dropped 4; count of bases not matched to a gene: 1. The DNA of the CDR3 is TGTGCCAGCAGCTCGGACAGGGGCACTGAAGCTTTCTTT. Residues: CASSSDRGTEAFF.

J is TRBJ2-1 and V is TRBV7-2; TRBD1 is a possible D gene (6 bases). CDR3 length: 12 residues. Germline CDR1 and CDR2: SGHTA and FQGNSA. Trimming stripped 5 bases from V and 9 bases from J, with 11 bases between. CDR3 sequence (DNA): TGTGCCAGCAGCCTGGTAGGGGGTGAGCAGTTCTTC. Its protein is CASSLVGGEQFF. Combining the CDR3 with reference TRBV7-2 and TRBJ2-1 gives the whole variable domain GAGVSQSPSNKVTEKGKDVELRCDPISGHTALYWYRQSLGQGLEFLIYFQGNSAPDKSGLPSDRFSAERTGGSVSTLTIQRTQQEDSAVYLCASSLVGGEQFFGPGTRLTVL.

V gene TRBV2 combines with J gene TRBJ1-2; D gene uncertain. V lost 5 bases and J 8 bases, leaving 21 bases between the germline ends. CDR1 is SNHLY and CDR2 is FYNNEI in the germline V gene. The CDR3 covers 15 residues. The CDR3 nucleotides are TGTGCCAGCAGTCTCACGGGGAAACTCGATCGGGGCTACACCTTC. Protein sequence: CASSLTGKLDRGYTF.

V usage is TRBV7-2 and J usage is TRBJ2-7, with D maybe TRBD1 (6 bases). This CDR3 comprises 16 residues. Germline loops: CDR1 SGHTA, CDR2 FQGNSA. V shed 4 bases and J shed 2 bases, with 18 bases lying between them. CDR3 DNA: TGTGCCAGCAGCTCCTCGGACAAGGGGGAACCCTACGAGCAGTACTTC. It yields the protein CASSSSDKGEPYEQYF.

The chain employs TRBV18 and TRBJ1-2; tentatively, D is TRBD1 (6 bases). The V gene lost 2 bases and the J gene lost 9 bases, with 16 bases spanning the gap. The CDR3 extends over 14 amino acids. Germline V gene data show CDR1 as KGHSH and CDR2 as LQKENI. CDR3 region: CASSPETGAASYTF. CDR3 DNA: TGTGCCAGCTCACCAGAGACGGGGGCTGCGAGCTACACCTTC.

The rearrangement uses TRBV19 and TRBJ1-2, with D possibly TRBD1 on 5 matching bases. The CDR3 extends over 12 amino acids. Trimming removed 3 bases from V and 9 bases from J, with 11 bases in between. In germline, CDR1 is LNHDA, CDR2 SQIVND (reference sequence). The CDR3 DNA reads as TGTGCCAGTAGTATGGGGCCCTCGAGCTACACCTTC. This codes for CASSMGPSSYTF.

V gene TRBV27 combines with J gene TRBJ1-4; D is possibly TRBD1 (6 bases). In germline, CDR1 is MNHEY, CDR2 SMNVEV (reference sequence). Trimming shortened V by 3 bases and J by 8 bases, and 7 bases separated the two germline ends. The CDR3 consists of 12 residues. The CDR3 nucleotides are TGTGCCAGCAGTTTTCAGGGGGAAAAACTGTTTTTT. Protein: CASSFQGEKLFF.

The chain joins TRBV7-2 to TRBJ2-7; D gene ambiguous. The germline V gene encodes CDR1 SGHTA and CDR2 FQGNSA. Trimming took off 5 bases at V and 4 bases at J, with 6 bases between the two ends. The CDR3 sequence is 11 residues long. In DNA, the CDR3 is TGTGCCAGCAGCGAACAGTACGAGCAGTACTTC. This translates into CASSEQYEQYF.

J is TRBJ2-5 and V is TRBV7-9; D is unresolved. Germline V gene sequence: CDR1 SEHNR, CDR2 FQNEAQ (reference sequence). Trimming shortened V by 1 base and J by 6 bases, and 3 bases separated the two germline ends. This CDR3 has 11 residues. The CDR3 sequence is CASSLEKTQYF. As DNA, the CDR3 is TGTGCCAGCAGCTTAGAGAAGACCCAGTACTTC.

This CDR3 is CASSLSAPSGGANEQFF. CDR3 DNA sequence: TGCGCCAGCAGCTTGAGTGCACCTAGCGGGGGGGCTAATGAGCAGTTCTTC. V gene TRBV5-1 combines with J gene TRBJ2-1; 12 bases line up with TRBD2. The CDR3 covers 17 residues. J gave up 7 bases and V 1 base, and 9 bases lay outside the gene matches. Germline V gene data show CDR1 as SGHRS and CDR2 as YFSETQ.

The chain joins TRBV25-1 to TRBJ2-1; 9 bases agree with TRBD1. The CDR3 totals 15 residues. Germline V lookup: CDR1 MGHDK, CDR2 SYGVNS. After removal of 4 bases from V and 1 base from J, the junction contained 2 bases not matched to a gene. The CDR3 reads CASSGGQGSYNEQFF. In DNA form, the CDR3 reads TGTGCCAGCAGTGGAGGACAGGGGTCCTACAATGAGCAGTTCTTC.

The chain joins TRBV24-1 to TRBJ1-5, with D possibly TRBD1 on 6 matching bases. The V and J ends lost 3 bases and 5 bases respectively, with 13 bases between them. In germline, CDR1 is KGHDR, CDR2 SFDVKD. The CDR3 has 15 residues. The CDR3 is CATSDGQIGDQPQHF. CDR3 bases: TGTGCCACCAGTGATGGACAGATCGGCGATCAGCCCCAGCATTTT.

The rearrangement joins TRBV6-6 to TRBJ1-3; 12 nucleotides align to TRBD1. The V gene's germline CDR1 is MNHNY and CDR2 SVGAGI (reference sequence). The V and J ends lost 8 bases and 4 bases, in that order; junction bases with no gene match: 9. The CDR3 covers 16 residues. DNA for the CDR3: TGTGCCAGCGCAACGGGACAGGGGGCTATAGGAAACACCATATATTTT. Protein product: CASATGQGAIGNTIYF.

V usage is TRBV19 and J usage is TRBJ1-2; 9 positions agree with TRBD1. The CDR3 contains 17 residues. V shed 7 bases, J shed 7 bases, and the junction held 19 bases outside the gene matches. Looked up from germline, CDR1 is LNHDA and CDR2 is SQIVND (reference sequence). This chain's CDR3 is CASNPSSFGTGLSGYTF. The CDR3 coding sequence is TGTGCCAGTAACCCCAGTAGTTTCGGGACAGGGCTCTCTGGCTACACCTTC.

The CDR3 spells CASSLAVGTGSGNTIYF. The CDR3 DNA reads TGTGCCAGCAGCTTAGCGGTCGGGACAGGGAGTGGAAACACCATATATTTT. V and J are TRBV7-8 and TRBJ1-3, with 9 bases matching TRBD1. The CDR3 length is 17 residues. Germline V CDR1 and CDR2: SGHVS, FQNEAQ. J gave up 3 bases and V 0 bases, and 6 bases lay outside the gene matches.

This clone was seen once. This chain joins TRBV7-9 and TRBJ1-1, with D tentatively TRBD1 (5 bases). Between the trimmed V and J ends, which lost 1 base and 5 bases, there was a span of 11 bases. Germline CDR1 is SEHNR and CDR2 is FQNEAQ (reference sequence). The CDR3 contains 14 residues. The CDR3 here is CASSLDSRVTEAFF. The CDR3 DNA reads TGTGCCAGCAGCTTAGACTCCAGGGTGACTGAAGCTTTCTTT. The full variable domain, its missing parts supplied by reference TRBV7-9 and TRBJ1-1, is DTGVSQNPRHKITKRGQNVTFRCDPISEHNRLYWYRQTLGQGPEFLTYFQNEAQLEKSRLLSDRFSAERPKGSFSTLEIQRTEQGDSAMYLCASSLDSRVTEAFFGQGTRLTVV.

V usage is TRBV28 and J usage is TRBJ2-7; 10 bases align to TRBD1. This CDR3 is 14 amino acids long. V shed 2 bases, J shed 3 bases, and the junction held 1 base outside the gene matches. Germline lookup yields CDR1 MDHEN and CDR2 SYDVKM. The CDR3 DNA is TGTGCCAGCAGTTTAGGGACAGGGGTCTACGAGCAGTACTTC. Encoded protein: CASSLGTGVYEQYF.

On this clone: The junction departs from the called germline gene at one end, perhaps through a read error. The DNA for the CDR3 is TGTGCCAGCACTTTAAGGGGAGCATTCCGCTACGAGCAGTACTTC. It specifies CASTLRGAFRYEQYF. The chain carries TRBV28 and TRBJ2-7; D might be TRBD1 or TRBD2, each matching 5 bases. Germline assignment: CDR1 MDHEN and CDR2 SYDVKM. This CDR3 is 15 amino acids long.

This chain links TRBV6-2 or TRBV6-3 with TRBJ1-1; 7 nucleotides agree with TRBD1. The CDR3 contains 20 residues. V trimming: 5 bases; J trimming: 3 bases; junction bases outside the gene matches: 24. Per germline, CDR1 MNHEY and CDR2 SVGEGT. The CDR3 bases are TGTGCCAGCAGTCCACCTAACCTTAGACAGGGTGGAAAAGTCGACACTGAAGCTTTCTTT. Translating it yields CASSPPNLRQGGKVDTEAFF.